This T cell receptor (beta chain) was sequenced in a study of T cells after yellow fever vaccination (dated by TCRdb to between 2017 and 2020). At the level of the whole study: Libraries from fractions with low cell numbers were prepared with the SMART-Seq v4 Ultra Low Input RNA kit. Bulk TCR alpha and beta repertoires were sequenced longitudinally to track T-cell clones before and after primary and booster YFV17D yellow fever vaccination. The cohort comprised two healthy male donors, one aged 18 to 29 and one aged 30 to 39 years. Blood was collected at multiple timepoints before and after primary and secondary immunization, and bulk PBMC replicates and cell subsets were isolated. Broader findings and caveats from the paper: Because abundant contaminating clonotypes from the bulk population could be contained in FACS-sorted repertoires, computational filtering was required. The secondary T-cell response was weaker than the primary response but faster, peaking on day 5 instead of day 15. Because the study included only a couple of donors, the extent to which the findings can be generalized is limited. After the booster, most clones that had expanded after primary vaccination were detected again (nearly 97% of CD4 and around 88% of CD8), suggesting broad maintenance of memory. A small fraction of clonotypes appeared in both the CD4 and CD8 compartments, likely as a result of convergent recombination.

Its CDR3 holds 18 amino acids, cysteine through phenylalanine. CDR3 DNA only is kept here, 54 bases in frame from base 1. Trimmed from V: 4 bases; trimmed from J: 1 base; junction bases lacking a gene match: 8. CDR1 and CDR2 are drawn from the germline V gene: MDHEN, SYDVKM. A note on this clonotype: Its antigen is currently not known. Qualities for individual bases were not recorded, and no much larger clone is one base off.

TCR cDNA was synthesized by 5'RACE template switching, which introduced a universal primer site and unique molecular identifiers. Priming of cDNA synthesis was performed from both the TCR alpha and TCR beta constant segments. Libraries were amplified in two PCR steps, with sample barcodes and sequencing adapters added in the second step. Sequencing of the libraries was done on either Illumina HiSeq 2500 (2x100 bp) or NovaSeq (2x150 bp). In the paper's pipeline: MIGEC was used to demultiplex reads and collapse the reads into UMI consensus sequences, and MiXCR was used for V(D)J alignment. Clonotypes responding to the vaccine were identified with edgeR on replicate PBMC samples, with the criteria of FDR below 0.01 and a log2 fold change above 5 up to day 15. CD4 or CD8 identity was assigned to each bulk clonotype according to whether the clonotype was present at higher abundance in the sequenced CD4 repertoire or the sequenced CD8 repertoire. TCRdb ran its own pipeline on the public reads, namely fastp trimming at Q25 and MiXCR clone calling, and kept in-frame beta chains. Each CDR3 protein appears once, grouped with its most common genes and DNA. TCRdb's processing, not the authors' own work, is the source of the V and J calls. Across this sample there are around 500,000 distinct CDR3 sequences, with 21% seen only once. Roughly 16% of the sample belongs to the ten largest clones.

The treatment or condition label, read with the paper, signifies: live attenuated yellow fever vaccine strain. At each blood-draw timepoint, two biological replicates of bulk PBMCs were obtained. A standard Ficoll-Paque protocol was used to isolate PBMCs from peripheral blood. RNA was extracted with TriZol from bulk PBMCs, CD4 and CD8 fractions, and dextramer-positive and dextramer-negative fractions. This sequence uses TRBV28 and TRBJ2-2; 11 middle bases align to TRBD2. The sequence was obtained from a man in his late teens or twenties who received the YFV17D yellow fever vaccine. This specimen consisted of PBMCs, obtained around 3 weeks after the first yellow fever vaccination. DNA sequence: TGTGCCAGCAGTTCCCCCCGGGGACTAGCGGTGAACACCGGGGAGCTGTTTTTT. This encodes CASSSPRGLAVNTGELFF.